These 18 T cell receptor beta chains came from one sample sequenced in a study of blood T cell repertoires in COVID-19. Using immunoSEQ multiplex PCR, the repertoire was profiled, and TCRdb retains in-frame clones only, with some absent. This sample has approximately 88,000 clones, with 80% found just once. Sequencing was carried out using peripheral blood. The receptors shown here come from a man over 45 who had recovered from COVID-19.

The chain links TRBV3-1 (or the pseudogene TRBV3-2) to TRBJ1-4; D is unclear. Germline-derived CDR1 and CDR2 are LGHDT and YNNKEL (reference sequence). V gave up 6 bases and J gave up 8 bases, with 16 bases separating them. The CDR3 sequence is 14 residues long. This CDR3 is CASRPLGVEEKLFF. In DNA form, the CDR3 reads TGTGCCAGCAGACCATTGGGCGTGGAAGAAAAACTGTTTTTT.

CDR3 residues: CASSSDQGVYGYTF. The CDR3 coding sequence is TGCGCCAGCAGCTCTGATCAGGGGGTCTATGGCTACACCTTC. The chain is built from TRBV5-1 and TRBJ1-2; 7 positions agree with TRBD1. Germline trimming cut 3 bases from V and 4 bases from J; bases unmatched to any gene: 6. The CDR3 has 14 amino acids. Germline V gene lookup returns CDR1 SGHRS and CDR2 YFSETQ.

The sample holds one count of this clone. The rearrangement links TRBV27 to TRBJ2-1, with 10 bases identical to TRBD1. This CDR3 has 15 amino acids. V was clipped by 3 bases and J by 6 bases; unmatched bases: 5. The germline V gene has CDR1 MNHEY and CDR2 SMNVEV (reference sequence). The chain's CDR3 is CASSFGQGGPNEQFF. The DNA of the CDR3 is TGTGCCAGCAGTTTCGGACAGGGGGGCCCCAATGAGCAGTTCTTC.

This clone was counted a single time. V and J are TRBV18 and TRBJ1-5, with D tentatively TRBD1 (6 bases). Trimming shortened V by 5 bases and J by 1 base, and 12 bases separated the two germline ends. The CDR3 runs to 15 residues. Germline CDR1 and CDR2: KGHSH and LQKENI. The CDR3 loop reads CASSLRQGSNQPQHF. The DNA for the CDR3 is TGTGCCAGCTCATTACGCCAGGGGAGCAATCAGCCCCAGCATTTT.

J is TRBJ2-7 and V is TRBV28; 7 bases are a match to TRBD1. This CDR3 is built from 13 residues. The ends lost 10 bases at V and 1 base at J; junction bases unmatched: 7. Germline lookup yields CDR1 MDHEN and CDR2 SYDVKM. The CDR3 coding sequence is TGTGCCATCCTCGGGACAGCATCCTACGAGCAGTACTTC. The encoded protein is CAILGTASYEQYF.

The V gene is TRBV5-4, the J gene TRBJ1-3; 7 bases line up with TRBD1. V shed 4 bases, J shed 3 bases, and the junction held 13 bases outside the gene matches. Germline-derived CDR1 and CDR2 are SGHNT and YYREEE (reference sequence). The CDR3 sequence is 17 residues long. CDR3 in amino acids: CASSALSGGRIGNTIYF. The CDR3 coding sequence is TGTGCCAGCAGCGCCCTCTCAGGGGGTCGAATTGGAAACACCATATATTTT.

V usage is TRBV4-2 and J usage is TRBJ2-7, with 9 positions matching TRBD2. V shed 0 bases and J 3 bases; nucleotides not matched to a gene: 9. CDR1 and CDR2 (germline): LGHNA, YNFKEQ. The CDR3 totals 17 residues. The CDR3 nucleotides are TGTGCCAGCAGCCAAGAACTCCTAGCGGGGCGACACTACGAGCAGTACTTC. Translated: CASSQELLAGRHYEQYF.

V is TRBV27 and J is TRBJ2-7, with TRBD2 identical over 12 bases. CDR3 length equals 19 residues. Germline lookup yields CDR1 MNHEY and CDR2 SMNVEV (reference sequence). The V segment lost 5 bases and the J segment 0 bases; nucleotides outside the gene matches: 14. The CDR3 sequence is CASSAKLAGGTVNSYEQYF. DNA for the CDR3: TGTGCCAGCAGTGCCAAACTAGCGGGGGGTACGGTAAACTCCTACGAGCAGTACTTC.

This clone was seen only once. The V call is TRBV6-2 or TRBV6-3, the J call TRBJ2-1; D possibly corresponds to TRBD2 (5 bases). The CDR3 sequence is 14 residues long. The ends were cut back, 6 bases at V and 3 bases at J, with 12 bases in the middle. Looked up from germline, CDR1 is MNHEY and CDR2 is SVGEGT. The CDR3 loop is CASSPAAFYNEQFF. The CDR3 DNA reads TGTGCCAGCAGCCCAGCGGCTTTCTACAATGAGCAGTTCTTC.

This chain links TRBV7-2 with TRBJ1-4, with D perhaps TRBD1 (5 bases). The CDR3 covers 15 residues. Looked up from germline, CDR1 is SGHTA and CDR2 is FQGNSA. V was cut by 5 bases and J by 4 bases, with 14 bases left in between. The CDR3 coding sequence is TGTGCCAGCAGCCTCGCTGGGGGGATTAATGAAAAACTGTTTTTT. Translation: CASSLAGGINEKLFF.

The gene calls are TRBV11-2 and TRBJ2-1; D call uncertain. Trimming took off 2 bases at V and 0 bases at J, with 5 bases between the two ends. CDR1 is SGHAT, CDR2 FQNNGV, per germline. CDR3 length: 14 residues. This chain's CDR3 is CASSLLRSYNEQFF. The CDR3 region has the DNA TGTGCCAGCAGCTTACTTCGCTCCTACAATGAGCAGTTCTTC.

The gene calls are TRBV5-1 and TRBJ1-2, with 7 bases identical to TRBD1. V was clipped by 4 bases and J by 0 bases; unmatched bases: 6. The V gene's germline CDR1 is SGHRS and CDR2 YFSETQ. This CDR3 has 15 residues. The CDR3 is CASSRGQETNYGYTF. In DNA form, the CDR3 reads TGCGCCAGCAGCCGAGGACAGGAAACTAACTATGGCTACACCTTC.

The V gene is TRBV7-2, the J gene TRBJ2-5, with 9 bases lining up with TRBD1. After removal of 7 bases from V and 5 bases from J, the junction contained 8 bases not matched to a gene. From germline, CDR1 is SGHTA and CDR2 FQGNSA. The CDR3 has 14 amino acids. The CDR3 loop reads CASTQDRGFETQYF. For the CDR3, the DNA is TGTGCCAGCACTCAGGACAGGGGTTTCGAGACCCAGTACTTC. The full variable domain, with the rest looked up from reference TRBV7-2 and TRBJ2-5, is GAGVSQSPSNKVTEKGKDVELRCDPISGHTALYWYRQSLGQGLEFLIYFQGNSAPDKSGLPSDRFSAERTGGSVSTLTIQRTQQEDSAVYLCASTQDRGFETQYFGPGTRLLVL.

The chain recombines TRBV3-1 (or the pseudogene TRBV3-2) with TRBJ1-4; D possibly corresponds to TRBD1 (6 bases). V was pared by 3 bases and J by 4 bases, with 18 bases between. Germline CDR1 LGHDT, CDR2 YNNKEL (reference sequence). CDR3 length equals 17 residues. The CDR3 DNA follows: TGTGCCAGCAGCCAGGGTTGGGGGCGAGAATTTAATGAAAAACTGTTTTTT. It translates to CASSQGWGREFNEKLFF.

This chain connects TRBV7-3 to TRBJ2-1; 9 nucleotides line up with TRBD2. The CDR3 length is 16 residues. Germline CDR1 and CDR2: SGHTA and FQGTGA. Germline trimming cut 4 bases from V and 4 bases from J; bases unmatched to any gene: 8. DNA of the CDR3: TGTGCCAGCAGCTCCAACTTAGCGGGGGTTTACAATGAGCAGTTCTTC. It translates to CASSSNLAGVYNEQFF.

The rearrangement links TRBV27 to TRBJ2-5, with D possibly matching TRBD2 (6 bases). This CDR3 has 15 residues. Trimming shortened V by 8 bases and J by 3 bases, and 19 bases separated the two germline ends. Germline assignment: CDR1 MNHEY and CDR2 SMNVEV (reference sequence). The CDR3 is CASRPWDLQKETQYF. Written as DNA, the CDR3 is TGTGCCAGCCGCCCCTGGGACTTACAGAAAGAGACCCAGTACTTC.

With regard to this clone: At one end the junction does not follow the germline gene, possibly because of a read error. The genes are TRBV10-3 and TRBJ2-1, with 14 bases matching TRBD2. The CDR3 is 16 residues long. Germline-derived CDR1 and CDR2 are ENHRY and SYGVKD. DNA of the CDR3: TGTGCTATCAGCGGGACTAGCGGGGGTTCCTACAATGAGCAGTTCTTC. Its translation is CAISGTSGGSYNEQFF.

This clone was observed a few times. V and J are TRBV5-1 and TRBJ1-2; D may be TRBD1 (5 bases). CDR1 SGHRS and CDR2 YFSETQ come from the germline V gene. The CDR3 has 14 amino acids. Trimming left V 4 bases short and J 4 bases short, with 14 bases between. In nucleotides, the CDR3 is TGCGCCAGCAGCCGGGACGGGGGACTCTATGGCTACACCTTC. It encodes CASSRDGGLYGYTF. Supplemented by reference TRBV5-1 and TRBJ1-2, the full variable domain reads KAGVTQTPRYLIKTRGQQVTLSCSPISGHRSVSWYQQTPGQGLQFLFEYFSETQRNKGNFPGRFSGRQFSNSRSEMNVSTLELGDSALYLCASSRDGGLYGYTFGSGTRLTVV.